The T cell receptor beta chain described here comes from a study of cytomegalovirus exposure and HLA in healthy donors. Study findings and constraints: Follow-up analysis later connected one missense variant in DCLRE1C with trimming of TCR beta V- and J-genes. The authors later found TCR association rates varying by HLA locus, with DRB1 most and HLA-C fewest. Across donors, sequencing depth was assumed by presence/absence analyses to be roughly uniform.

The CDR3 totals 14 residues. Unmatched junction bases numbered 3, after V lost 1 base and J lost 4 bases. Germline-derived CDR1 and CDR2 are SNHLY and FYNNEI. The PCR had 60 Vbeta and 13 Jbeta primers. The table came from immunoSEQ multiplex PCR; TCRdb's copy has only in-frame clones and leaves some out. The data contain about 110,000 clones, around 70% of them singletons. With regard to this clone: What it binds is not known.

The chain recombines TRBV2 with TRBJ2-7; TRBD2 aligns across 8 bases. The source material was PBMCs. The clonotype originates from a man aged 35 to 55 in good health and CMV-seronegative. This CDR3 reads CASSEVAGIYEQYF. The CDR3 nucleotides read TGTGCCAGCAGTGAAGTAGCGGGAATTTACGAGCAGTACTTC.